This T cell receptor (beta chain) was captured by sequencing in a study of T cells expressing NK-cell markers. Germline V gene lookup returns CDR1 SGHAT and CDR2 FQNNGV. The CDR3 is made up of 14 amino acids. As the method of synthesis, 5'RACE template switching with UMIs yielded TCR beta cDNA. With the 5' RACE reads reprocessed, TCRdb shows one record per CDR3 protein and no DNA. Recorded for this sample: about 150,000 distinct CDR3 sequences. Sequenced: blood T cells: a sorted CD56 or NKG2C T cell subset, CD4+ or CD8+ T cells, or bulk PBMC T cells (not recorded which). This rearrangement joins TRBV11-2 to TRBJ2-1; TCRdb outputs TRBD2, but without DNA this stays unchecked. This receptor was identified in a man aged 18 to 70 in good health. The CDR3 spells CASSVSGANNEQFF.